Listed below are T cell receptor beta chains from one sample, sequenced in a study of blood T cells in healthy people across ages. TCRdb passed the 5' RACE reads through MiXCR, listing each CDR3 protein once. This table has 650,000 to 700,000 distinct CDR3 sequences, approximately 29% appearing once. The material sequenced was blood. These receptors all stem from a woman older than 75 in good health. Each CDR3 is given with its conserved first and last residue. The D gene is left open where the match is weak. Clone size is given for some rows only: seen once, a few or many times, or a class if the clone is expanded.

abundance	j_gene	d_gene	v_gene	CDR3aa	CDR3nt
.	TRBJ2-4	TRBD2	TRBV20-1	CSARDPVGWGGQYF	TGCAGTGCTAGAGATCCTGTAGGCTGGGGGGGGCAGTACTTC
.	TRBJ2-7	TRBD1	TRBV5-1	CASSSYRGSFYEQYF	TGTGCCAGCAGCTCATACAGGGGGTCTTTCTACGAGCAGTACTTC
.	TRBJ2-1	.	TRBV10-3	CAISRPEESHEQFF	TGTGCCATCAGCCGGCCGGAGGAATCCCATGAGCAGTTCTTC
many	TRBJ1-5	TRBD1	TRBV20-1	CSAKGQANQPQHF	TGCAGTGCGAAAGGACAGGCTAATCAGCCCCAGCATTTT
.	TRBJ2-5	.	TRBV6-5	CASRSQASRTQYF	TGTGCCAGCCGAAGCCAGGCTTCGCGGACCCAGTACTTC
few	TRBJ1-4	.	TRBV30	CAWSWLGVVNEKLFF	TGTGCCTGGAGTTGGCTTGGGGTAGTTAATGAAAAACTGTTTTTT
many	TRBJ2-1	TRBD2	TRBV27	CASSPVLLASSYNEQFF	TGTGCCAGCAGTCCCGTACTACTAGCGTCCTCCTACAATGAGCAGTTCTTC
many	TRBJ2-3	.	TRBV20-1	CSASASQDTQYF	TGCAGTGCTAGCGCTAGCCAAGATACGCAGTATTTT
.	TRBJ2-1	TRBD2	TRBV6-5	CASSYIGTTYNEQFF	TGTGCCAGCAGTTACATCGGGACTACCTACAATGAGCAGTTCTTC
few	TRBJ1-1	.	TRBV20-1	CSARGLRELGNTEAFF	TGCAGTGCTAGAGGACTCCGGGAGCTTGGGAACACTGAAGCTTTCTTT
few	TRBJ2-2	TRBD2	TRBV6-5	CASSYISGGGMAGELFF	TGTGCCAGCAGTTATATTTCGGGCGGGGGGATGGCCGGGGAGCTGTTTTTT
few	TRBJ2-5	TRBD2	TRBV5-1	CASSSAGDQETQYF	TGCGCCAGCAGTTCCGCGGGGGACCAAGAGACCCAGTACTTC
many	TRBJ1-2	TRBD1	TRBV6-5	CASRPGQGVGGYTF	TGTGCCAGCAGACCTGGACAGGGCGTTGGCGGCTACACCTTC
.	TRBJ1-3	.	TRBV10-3	CAISASQGTGNTIYF	TGTGCCATCAGTGCATCCCAAGGGACCGGAAACACCATATATTTT
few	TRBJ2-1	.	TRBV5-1	CASRGSLGYNEQFF	TGCGCCAGCCGGGGGAGCCTAGGGTACAATGAGCAGTTCTTC
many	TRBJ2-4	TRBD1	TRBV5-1	CASSLGTGSENIQYF	TGCGCCAGCAGCTTAGGGACAGGCTCGGAAAACATTCAGTACTTC
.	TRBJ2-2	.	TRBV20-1	CSAGFGSTNTGELFF	TGCAGTGCTGGGTTTGGGTCGACTAACACCGGGGAGCTGTTTTTT
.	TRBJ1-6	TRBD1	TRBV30	CAWALGQGNSPLHF	TGTGCCTGGGCTTTGGGACAGGGGAATTCACCCCTCCACTTT
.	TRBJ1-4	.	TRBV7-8	CASSPGLGTYEKLFF	TGTGCCAGCAGCCCCGGGTTAGGGACGTATGAAAAACTGTTTTTT
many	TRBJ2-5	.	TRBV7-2	CASSLFGGRETQYF	TGTGCCAGCAGCTTATTTGGGGGAAGGGAGACCCAGTACTTC
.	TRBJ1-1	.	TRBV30	CAWSVRAQGKTEAFF	TGTGCCTGGAGTGTACGGGCACAGGGAAAGACTGAAGCTTTCTTT
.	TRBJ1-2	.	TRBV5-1	CASSSTGSCGYTF	TGCGCCAGCAGCTCGACAGGCTCTTGTGGCTACACCTTC
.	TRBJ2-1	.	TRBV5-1	CASSLDGSGKALQFF	TGCGCCAGCAGCTTGGATGGTAGCGGCAAAGCTCTACAGTTCTTC
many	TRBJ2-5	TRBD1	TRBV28	CASSRNPGQEQETQYF	TGTGCCAGCAGTCGAAATCCCGGACAGGAACAAGAGACCCAGTACTTC
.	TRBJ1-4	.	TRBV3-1	CASSQAGTGEKLFF	TGTGCCAGCAGCCAAGCGGGGACGGGTGAAAAACTGTTTTTT
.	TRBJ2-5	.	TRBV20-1	CSANSRETQYF	TGCAGTGCTAATAGCCGGGAGACCCAGTACTTC
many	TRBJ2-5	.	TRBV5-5	CASSLTWGGETQYF	TGTGCCAGCAGCTTGACTTGGGGTGGGGAGACCCAGTACTTC